One sample yielded the 19 T cell receptor beta chains listed below, sequenced in a study of blood T cells in healthy people across ages (dated by TCRdb to 2013 to 2016). The method was 5' RACE. The instrument given in TCRdb is Illumina HiSeq 2500. A second roughly 6 to 11 cycle PCR used a sample-barcoded 5' primer and a J-beta primer mix. TCRdb reanalyzed the raw reads on its own, using fastp at Q25 for trimming and MiXCR for clone calling, and kept in-frame beta chains. When rows share a CDR3 protein, they turn into one entry using the most common DNA and genes. Across this sample there are 1.6 million or so distinct CDR3 sequences, with 30% to 40% seen only once. The top ten clonotypes cover approximately 10% of the sample. Sequenced input: blood. Every receptor here comes from a woman aged 25 to 39 in good health.

The chain employs TRBV9 and TRBJ1-1; 8 nucleotides match TRBD1. The germline CDR1 and CDR2 sequences are SGDLS and YYNGEE. Germline trimming cut 3 bases from V and 1 base from J; bases unmatched to any gene: 5. The CDR3 is 15 residues long. The CDR3 DNA sequence: TGTGCCAGCAGCGCCCGACAGGGGAGGAACACTGAAGCTTTCTTT. Protein: CASSARQGRNTEAFF.

On this clonotype itself: One junction end disagrees with the germline gene, perhaps due to a read error. V and J are TRBV6-6 and TRBJ1-3; D remains ambiguous. Germline V gives CDR1 MNHNY, CDR2 SVGAGI (reference sequence). This CDR3 contains 16 residues. In DNA, the CDR3 is TGTGCCTGCAGTTACTCCAGCGCAAGGGCGGGAAGCACCATATATTTT. It translates to CACSYSSARAGSTIYF.

The rearrangement uses TRBV6-2 or TRBV6-3 and TRBJ1-5; 9 positions match TRBD1. Looked up from germline, CDR1 is MNHEY and CDR2 is SVGEGT. The CDR3 has 18 amino acids. V gave up 5 bases and J gave up 2 bases; unmatched junction bases: 13. The CDR3 DNA reads as TGTGCCAGCAGTGCCCCCGGGACAGGGAGATATGGCAATCAGCCCCAGCATTTT. Its translation is CASSAPGTGRYGNQPQHF.

Concerning this clonotype itself: The junction does not match germline at one end; this may be a read error. This rearrangement joins TRBV10-3 to TRBJ1-2; D remains ambiguous. This CDR3 has 13 amino acids. Germline loops: CDR1 ENHRY, CDR2 SYGVKD. CDR3 coding DNA: TGTGCCAGCAGTGAGTTGGGAGTAAGTGGCTACACCTTC. Its translation: CASSELGVSGYTF.

This clonotype was found a few times. V gene TRBV24-1 combines with J gene TRBJ2-2; D remains ambiguous. CDR1 and CDR2 (germline): KGHDR, SFDVKD. This CDR3 region has 13 residues. Deletions cut 0 bases from V and 4 bases from J, with 2 bases between. The CDR3: CATSDLVTGELFF. The CDR3 DNA sequence: TGTGCCACCAGTGATTTGGTCACCGGGGAGCTGTTTTTT.

V is TRBV5-6 and J is TRBJ2-1; D uncertain. This CDR3 comprises 14 residues. From germline, CDR1 is SGHDT and CDR2 YYEEEE. V shed 1 base and J shed 6 bases, with 11 bases lying between them. In nucleotides, the CDR3 is TGTGCCAGCAGCTTGATCCTCAGGCCCAATGAGCAGTTCTTC. It translates to CASSLILRPNEQFF.

This clonotype was detected only a few times. The rearrangement joins TRBV5-1 to TRBJ2-7; possibly TRBD2 for D (7 bases). The CDR3 covers 13 residues. V was trimmed by 4 bases and J by 7 bases, leaving 15 bases between them. Germline V gene sequence: CDR1 SGHRS, CDR2 YFSETQ. CDR3 coding DNA: TGCGCCAGCAGCCTCGTGGGGGGGGCGGAGCAGTACTTC. Translating gives CASSLVGGAEQYF.

This chain links TRBV20-1 with TRBJ1-2, with TRBD1 matching over 7 bases. J lost 3 bases, V lost 3 bases, and 10 bases had no gene match. Germline CDR1 is DFQATT and CDR2 is SNEGSKA (reference sequence). The length of the CDR3 is 15 residues. For the CDR3, the DNA is TGCAGTGCTAGCCCCTTAGACAGGGATTACTATGGCTACACCTTC. Protein product: CSASPLDRDYYGYTF.

In regard to this clonotype: The junction does not match germline at one end; this may be a read error. V and J are TRBV20-1 and TRBJ2-1, with TRBD2 identical over 7 bases. The germline CDR1 and CDR2 sequences are DFQATT and SNEGSKA (reference sequence). The CDR3 is 15 residues long. The CDR3 sequence is CSTRDASGADNEQFF. CDR3 DNA sequence: TGCAGTACTAGAGATGCTAGCGGAGCGGACAATGAGCAGTTCTTC.

This chain joins TRBV13 and TRBJ1-5; the D gene is possibly TRBD1 (6 bases). The CDR3 covers 15 residues. Trimming cost V 2 bases and J 6 bases, with 14 bases left between them. Germline CDR1 reads PRHDT; CDR2 reads FYEKMQ (reference sequence). CDR3 loop: CASSLRGLGGQPQHF. The CDR3 DNA reads as TGTGCCAGCAGCTTACGGGGGCTGGGCGGTCAGCCCCAGCATTTT.

J is TRBJ2-1 and V is TRBV5-1; tentatively, D is TRBD2 (6 bases). CDR3 length: 14 residues. With 7 bases removed from V and 6 bases from J, the gap between germline ends came to 17 bases. Germline loops: CDR1 SGHRS, CDR2 YFSETQ. CDR3 residues: CASRNTGGVNEQFF. The CDR3 region has the DNA TGCGCCAGCCGAAACACAGGAGGGGTCAATGAGCAGTTCTTC.

The chain combines TRBV28 with TRBJ2-7; D may be TRBD2 (5 bases). CDR3 size: 15 residues. The V and J ends lost 4 bases and 0 bases respectively, with 13 bases between them. Germline CDR1 MDHEN, CDR2 SYDVKM. The CDR3 nucleotides are TGTGCCAGCAGTTCGGAACAGCGGCACTCCTACGAGCAGTACTTC. The encoded protein is CASSSEQRHSYEQYF.

This clonotype was seen only a few times. The rearrangement uses TRBV29-1 and TRBJ1-2; the D is unclear. The germline V gene has CDR1 SQVTM and CDR2 ANQGSEA. The V end lost 5 bases, the J end lost 6 bases, and 10 bases lay between the germline ends. The CDR3 length is 11 residues. CDR3 sequence: CSVLVWHGYTF. For the CDR3, the DNA is TGCAGCGTTCTCGTTTGGCATGGCTACACCTTC.

This chain connects TRBV7-3 to TRBJ2-1, with 9 nucleotides matching TRBD2. After removal of 4 bases from V and 6 bases from J, the junction contained 7 bases not matched to a gene. This CDR3 has 15 residues. Germline CDR1 is SGHTA and CDR2 is FQGTGA. Written as DNA, the CDR3 is TGTGCCAGCAGCTCCGGACTAGCGCAACTCAATGAGCAGTTCTTC. Translation gives CASSSGLAQLNEQFF.

This clonotype was picked up one time. The chain employs TRBV27 and TRBJ1-5; D gene unclear. The CDR3 length is 16 residues. Deletions cut 5 bases from V and 3 bases from J, with 17 bases between. Germline assignment: CDR1 MNHEY and CDR2 SMNVEV (reference sequence). The CDR3 is CASSPVGVGFNQPQHF. Here the CDR3 DNA reads TGTGCCAGCAGTCCTGTCGGAGTGGGGTTCAATCAGCCCCAGCATTTT.

In this sample, this clonotype turned up once. J is TRBJ2-7 and V is TRBV6-2 or TRBV6-3; no firm D call. Germline lookup yields CDR1 MNHEY and CDR2 SVGEGT. CDR3 length: 14 amino acids. V dropped 2 bases and J dropped 3 bases, with 11 bases sitting between them. CDR3 protein: CASSYTARSYEQYF. The CDR3 nucleotides read TGTGCCAGCAGTTACACGGCCCGCAGCTACGAGCAGTACTTC.

Points on this clonotype: One end of the junction does not line up with germline, which may come from a read error. V and J are TRBV18 and TRBJ1-4; D may be TRBD1 (5 bases). This CDR3 has 13 amino acids. The germline V gene encodes CDR1 KGHSH and CDR2 LQKENI. CDR3 region: CASSRGLNEKRFF. The CDR3, as DNA: TGTGCCAGCTCTAGGGGACTTAATGAAAAACGGTTTTTT.

Only one count was recorded for this clonotype. This CDR3 is CASSRRGGITGELFF. The CDR3 bases are TGTGCCAGCAGCCGACGGGGGGGCATCACCGGGGAGCTGTTTTTT. The rearrangement joins TRBV14 to TRBJ2-2, with TRBD2 matching 8 bases. The CDR3 has 15 residues. V lost 4 bases and J lost 4; bases outside the gene matches: 5. In germline, CDR1 is SGHDN, CDR2 FVKESK.

The V and J genes are TRBV10-2 and TRBJ2-7, with a weak D call TRBD1 (6 bases). The J call may be in error: the DNA end matches TRBJ2-5 better. The CDR3 contains 15 residues. Germline V gene lookup returns CDR1 WSHSY and CDR2 SAAADI. The CDR3 region has the DNA TGCGCCAGCTTTCATGGACAGCCAGCCCGAGAGACCCAGTACTTC. Translating gives CASFHGQPARETQYF.